The clone carrying this T cell receptor (beta chain) was detected only a few times. As yet, its antigen is unknown. Here immunoSEQ multiplex PCR was the method, and the copy in TCRdb shows in-frame clones only, minus some. The sample lists about 97,000 clones; roughly 90% were seen once. The entry originates in a study of PD-1 blockade in classical Hodgkin lymphoma. Every single patient, without exception, relapsed after autologous stem cell transplantation, and brentuximab vedotin exposure varied. Overall study results and limits: Causes of the repertoire differences remain undefined, possibly disease activity or prior therapy. According to reports, newly diagnosed patients had lower baseline TCR diversity than healthy donors, and relapsed/refractory patients had lower baseline TCR diversity still. Some patients began nivolumab under 1 year after ASCT. These patients were excluded from later analyses. Baseline diversity in complete responders resembled that of newly diagnosed patients.

The TCR was taken from a human donor with classical Hodgkin lymphoma. The source material was peripheral blood mononuclear cells (PBMCs), sampled before the second cycle of nivolumab.

CDR3 sequence: CASSQDRTYEQYF. The DNA for the CDR3 is TGCGCCAGCAGCCAAGACAGGACCTACGAGCAGTACTTC. The rearrangement uses TRBV5-1 and TRBJ2-7; the D gene is possibly TRBD1 (6 bases). Germline CDR1 is SGHRS and CDR2 is YFSETQ. The CDR3 sequence is 13 residues long. The V and J ends lost 4 bases and 2 bases respectively, with 10 bases between them. Looking up the rest from reference TRBV5-1 and TRBJ2-7 gives the full variable domain: KAGVTQTPRYLIKTRGQQVTLSCSPISGHRSVSWYQQTPGQGLQFLFEYFSETQRNKGNFPGRFSGRQFSNSRSEMNVSTLELGDSALYLCASSQDRTYEQYFGPGTRLTVT.